One and the same sample provided the 10 T cell receptor beta chains below, sequenced in a study of glioma-infiltrating T cells after dendritic cell vaccination. TCRdb's copy holds only in-frame clones and misses some; the assay was immunoSEQ multiplex PCR. The sample yields some 90,000 clones, about 81% seen once. As for time point: after dendritic cell vaccination, including at tumor progression/relapse. The sample consisted of blood, taken after dendritic cell vaccination. Receptor source: a human donor with glioblastoma.

The sample holds a few counts of this clone. The chain links TRBV11-2 to TRBJ2-2; 7 bases agree with TRBD1. Germline trimming cut 5 bases from V and 4 bases from J; bases unmatched to any gene: 10. The CDR3 is made up of 16 amino acids. Germline values: CDR1 SGHAT, CDR2 FQNNGV. For the CDR3, the DNA is TGTGCCAGCAGCCCCCAGGGATGGGACAGCACCGGGGAGCTGTTTTTT. Its protein is CASSPQGWDSTGELFF. Complete variable domain (other parts from reference TRBV11-2 and TRBJ2-2): EAGVAQSPRYKIIEKRQSVAFWCNPISGHATLYWYQQILGQGPKLLIQFQNNGVVDDSQLPKDRFSAERLKGVDSTLKIQPAKLEDSAVYLCASSPQGWDSTGELFFGEGSRLTVL.

V and J are TRBV5-1 and TRBJ1-5, with D possibly TRBD1 on 6 matching bases. Per germline, CDR1 SGHRS and CDR2 YFSETQ. V gave up 0 bases and J gave up 4 bases, with 14 bases separating them. CDR3 length: 16 amino acids. The CDR3 sequence: CASSLEGGGGNQPQHF. The CDR3 DNA sequence: TGCGCCAGCAGCTTGGAAGGCGGGGGCGGTAATCAGCCCCAGCATTTT.

This clone showed up just a few times. The chain employs TRBV5-4 and TRBJ2-1; 7 nucleotides align to TRBD2. The CDR3 has 16 residues. With V trimmed by 0 bases and J by 8 bases, 11 bases remained unmatched. Germline CDR1 is SGHNT and CDR2 is YYREEE (reference sequence). CDR3 loop: CASSLGWASGTDEQFF. The DNA for the CDR3 is TGTGCCAGCAGCTTGGGGTGGGCTAGCGGTACGGATGAGCAGTTCTTC.

This rearrangement joins TRBV30 to TRBJ1-1; no clear D gene. Germline loops: CDR1 GTSNPN, CDR2 SVGIG (reference sequence). Between the trimmed V and J ends, which lost 5 bases and 0 bases, there was a span of 10 bases. The CDR3 spans 13 residues. The CDR3 here is CAWAGQLNTEAFF. Here the CDR3 DNA reads TGTGCCTGGGCGGGTCAGTTGAACACTGAAGCTTTCTTT.

The chain carries TRBV6-5 and TRBJ1-2, with 11 bases fitting TRBD1. The CDR3 is 14 amino acids. The V gene's germline CDR1 is MNHEY and CDR2 SVGAGI. J gave up 4 bases and V 5 bases, and 3 bases lay outside the gene matches. The CDR3 DNA sequence: TGTGCCAGCAGTCTAGGACAGGGGGCCTATGGCTACACCTTC. This gives the protein CASSLGQGAYGYTF.

The gene calls are TRBV7-3 and TRBJ2-2, with unresolved D. Trimming pared 6 bases from V and 7 bases from J, leaving 12 bases between. CDR1 SGHTA and CDR2 FQGTGA come from the germline V gene. CDR3 length: 13 residues. CDR3 residues: CASRKDWSGELFF. DNA for the CDR3: TGTGCCAGCAGGAAAGACTGGAGCGGGGAGCTGTTTTTT.

The chain employs TRBV7-7 and TRBJ1-3, with 9 bases identical to TRBD1. This CDR3 is built from 16 residues. From germline, CDR1 is SSHAT and CDR2 FNYEAQ (reference sequence). Losses at the gene ends were 5 bases for V and 2 bases for J; bases not matched to a gene: 7. The DNA for the CDR3 is TGTGCCAGCAGCCTGGGCACAGGGGGCCCTGGAAACACCATATATTTT. Amino acids: CASSLGTGGPGNTIYF. Full variable domain (outside the CDR3, taken from reference TRBV7-7 and TRBJ1-3): GAGVSQSPRYKVTKRGQDVTLRCDPISSHATLYWYQQALGQGPEFLTYFNYEAQPDKSGLPSDRFSAERPEGSISTLTIQRTEQRDSAMYRCASSLGTGGPGNTIYFGEGSWLTVV.

The chain links TRBV2 to TRBJ1-1, with 7 nucleotides matching TRBD1. The germline CDR1 and CDR2 sequences are SNHLY and FYNNEI. This CDR3 has 13 amino acids. Trimming cost V 7 bases and J 2 bases; bases outside gene matches: 4. CDR3 sequence reads: CASKRDRNTEAFF. The CDR3, as DNA: TGTGCCAGCAAAAGGGACAGAAACACTGAAGCTTTCTTT.

This clone has a single count. The chain couples TRBV5-1 to TRBJ2-4; 7 nucleotides line up with TRBD2. CDR3 size: 15 residues. Germline-derived CDR1 and CDR2 are SGHRS and YFSETQ. Trimming at V came to 0 bases and at J to 8 bases, leaving 8 bases not matched to a gene. This CDR3 reads CASSLARGAGDIQYF. The CDR3, as DNA: TGCGCCAGCAGCTTGGCCAGAGGGGCGGGAGACATTCAGTACTTC. The full variable domain, completed using reference TRBV5-1 and TRBJ2-4, is KAGVTQTPRYLIKTRGQQVTLSCSPISGHRSVSWYQQTPGQGLQFLFEYFSETQRNKGNFPGRFSGRQFSNSRSEMNVSTLELGDSALYLCASSLARGAGDIQYFGAGTRLSVL.

This clone was observed a few times. The chain couples TRBV2 to TRBJ2-7, with 8 bases lining up with TRBD2. V shed 8 bases, J shed 6 bases, and the junction held 12 bases outside the gene matches. Germline assignment: CDR1 SNHLY and CDR2 FYNNEI. CDR3 size: 14 residues. CDR3 in DNA: TGTGCCAGCTCTCTCGGGGGGGCAGTCGCCGAGCAGTACTTC. Amino acids: CASSLGGAVAEQYF.